The present TCR beta chain was sequenced within a study of CD8+ T cells in alopecia areata (dated by TCRdb to 2017 to 2018). Notes on the research overall: The study used high-throughput TCRbeta sequencing to examine T cell clonal expansion in alopecia areata, in both the C3H/HeJ mouse model and human patients. Human TCRbeta sequencing covered scalp tissue and sorted CD4+ and CD8+ peripheral blood T cells from patchy and totalis/universalis alopecia areata patients and healthy controls. RNA was obtained with the PAXgene miRNA kit for fixed scalp, the miRNeasy kit for PBMCs, and the RNeasy kit for mouse skin. Clonality in the scalp was compared among normal scalp (n=4), patchy alopecia areata scalp (n=8), and alopecia totalis/universalis scalp (n=8). Amplification of TCRbeta CDR3 regions was done by immunoSEQ multiplex PCR using 35 Vbeta forward primers and 13 Jbeta reverse primers.

Including cysteine and phenylalanine, the CDR3 has 16 amino acids. CDR3 DNA is the only sequence kept; it has 48 bases, read in frame from the first base. CDR1 and CDR2 were assigned from the germline V gene as MGHRA and YSYEKL. V is cut by 1 base and J by 2 bases, and the space between the germline ends is 12 bases. PBMCs were isolated by density centrifugation and stained for CD3, CD4 and CD8, and CD4+ and CD8+ T cells were sorted on a FACSAria. Unaffected controls provided scalp biopsies and blood samples. With respect to this clone: Its specific antigen is unknown. The input lacks base qualities; no much larger clone sits a single base away.

To prepare the library, the immunoSEQ multiplex PCR assay was applied. RNA was extracted from all samples and reverse transcribed into cDNA, which served as template for TCR sequencing. SuperScript III was used to make first-strand cDNA, primed with a 2:1 mix of oligo-dT and random hexamers. A synthetic immune receptor repertoire was used to assess amplification bias, and residual bias was removed computationally. Per the original workflow: Raw reads were preprocessed for error removal, and CDR3 was defined according to IMGT conventions as running from the conserved cysteine to phenylalanine. Clonality was computed by normalizing Shannon entropy by log2 of the number of productive unique TCRs and subtracting the result from 1. CD4 or CD8 identity of scalp clones was inferred by cross-referencing scalp TCRbeta sequences with sorted blood CD4 and CD8 repertoires. In its TCRdb copy, this immuneACCESS table keeps in-frame sequences only and misses some clones. Where compared with another copy, unresolved V genes explain less than half of these, and the others have no known cause. D and trimming were read from the DNA, whereas the V and J calls and clone size are those reported in that table. A total of about 200,000 clones appear in this sample, roughly three fifths of them only once. 4.5% to 6% of the sample is held by the ten biggest clonotypes.

Study-level results and caveats: Compared with normal scalp, lesional scalp had higher clonality and more expanded CD8+ clones, particularly in alopecia totalis/universalis, a pattern that suggests antigenic drive. TCR sequences shared between patients were less clear than in mice, possibly partly because of HLA diversity in the patient population. Scalp TCR repertoire analysis is complicated because resident alphabeta T cells in normal human skin are also sequenced, whereas mouse skin is dominated by gammadelta T cells.

Sequenced sample: CD8+ T cells sorted from blood. The receptor was derived from a human donor in good health. The chain links TRBV4-1 with TRBJ2-1; perhaps TRBD1 is the D gene, with 6 bases matching. CDR3 region: CASSQGQGRPYNEQFF. DNA sequence: TGCGCCAGCAGCCAAGGGCAGGGGCGCCCCTACAATGAGCAGTTCTTC.